This T cell receptor beta chain was recovered during a study of Ad26.COV2.S vaccination and SARS-CoV-2 variants. Study-wide context: Recipients of Ad26.COV2.S got it intramuscularly, once or twice 56 days apart.

Study conclusions and caveats: Whether participants received vaccine or placebo, their non-spike TCR breadth was similar.

On this clone: The antigen remains unidentified. Other nucleotide sequences in the sample specify the same CDR3.

Clones were sequenced by immunoSEQ multiplex PCR, and TCRdb holds only the in-frame ones, with some missing. The sample has 300,000 to 350,000 clones; 70% to 90% are singletons. Treatment defined: around 19 received Ad26.COV2.S at low or high dose, single or two shots; about five received placebo; per-sample allocation not given. Day 63 following the first vaccine or placebo injection was when the samples were taken. Wuhan-strain spike was delivered by a replication-incompetent Ad26 vector. The CDR3 is made up of 11 amino acids. V was pared by 7 bases and J by 3 bases, with 6 bases between. In germline, CDR1 is SQVTM, CDR2 ANQGSEA.

The rearrangement joins TRBV29-1 to TRBJ2-2, with D possibly TRBD2 on 5 matching bases. The sequence derives from a person between 18 and 59 years old who received the Ad26.COV2.S COVID-19 vaccine or a placebo. The source was peripheral blood, collected in a trial of Ad26.COV2.S vaccine versus placebo. CDR3 nucleotides: TGCAGCGGGGGAGACACCGGGGAGCTGTTTTTT. Translation: CSGGDTGELFF.